This is a list of T cell receptor beta chains from one sample in a study of cytomegalovirus exposure and HLA in healthy donors. Only in-frame clones appear in the TCRdb table, and some are missing; sequencing was by immunoSEQ multiplex PCR. The sample lists 110,000 to 150,000 clones, roughly 82% occurring once. Sequences were obtained from PBMCs. The receptors shown here come from a man between 18 and 29 years old in good health and CMV-seropositive. The CDR3 runs from the conserved cysteine through the conserved F or W. D genes are given only for firm matches. Size is stated for part of the rows, as once, few or many counts, or as a class when the clone is expanded.

CDR3nt: TGTGCCAGCAGTGCTTCGACATTTTCTGGAAACACCATATATTTT; CDR3aa: CASSASTFSGNTIYF; d_gene: .; v_gene: TRBV2; j_gene: TRBJ1-3; len: 15; abundance: .
CDR3nt: TGCGCCAGCAGCTTCGGCGGGGACACTGAAGCTTTCTTT; CDR3aa: CASSFGGDTEAFF; d_gene: .; v_gene: TRBV5-1; j_gene: TRBJ1-1; len: 13; abundance: .
CDR3nt: TGTGCCAGCAGTTATATCCGGGACAGAATGTTAGCTAACTATGGCTACACCTTC; CDR3aa: CASSYIRDRMLANYGYTF; d_gene: TRBD1; v_gene: TRBV7-9; j_gene: TRBJ1-2; len: 18; abundance: .
CDR3nt: TGTGCCAGCAGTTCCATCGGACAGGGGTCCTACGAGCAGTACTTC; CDR3aa: CASSSIGQGSYEQYF; d_gene: TRBD1; v_gene: TRBV27; j_gene: TRBJ2-7; len: 15; abundance: .
CDR3nt: TGTGCCTCCGCCCGGGATATTGTCTACGAGCAGTACTTC; CDR3aa: CASARDIVYEQYF; d_gene: .; v_gene: TRBV27; j_gene: TRBJ2-7; len: 13; abundance: few
CDR3nt: TGTGCCAGCAGCCTACCACGGACAGGGGTCGCCTTC; CDR3aa: CASSLPRTGVAF; d_gene: TRBD1; v_gene: TRBV5-4; j_gene: TRBJ1-2; len: 12; abundance: .
CDR3nt: TGTGCCAGCAGCACCCCGATGGGGGCGGACACTGAAGCTTTCTTT; CDR3aa: CASSTPMGADTEAFF; d_gene: .; v_gene: TRBV28; j_gene: TRBJ1-1; len: 15; abundance: .
CDR3nt: TGTGCCAGCAGTTTGGGACCGGGAGTTCATACGCAGTATTTT; CDR3aa: CASSLGPGVHTQYF; d_gene: .; v_gene: TRBV27; j_gene: TRBJ2-3; len: 14; abundance: once
CDR3nt: TGTGCCAGCAGCTTTGAGGGTCTCGGCAATCAGCCCCAGCATTTT; CDR3aa: CASSFEGLGNQPQHF; d_gene: .; v_gene: TRBV7-8; j_gene: TRBJ1-5; len: 15; abundance: .
CDR3nt: TGTGCCAGCAGTTCTGGCGGGAGGCCTACCCACGAGCAGTACTTC; CDR3aa: CASSSGGRPTHEQYF; d_gene: TRBD2; v_gene: TRBV28; j_gene: TRBJ2-7; len: 15; abundance: .
CDR3nt: TGTGCCAGCAGTTTCTTGCAAAGACTCTCCTACAATGAGCAGTTCTTC; CDR3aa: CASSFLQRLSYNEQFF; d_gene: .; v_gene: TRBV28; j_gene: TRBJ2-1; len: 16; abundance: .
CDR3nt: TGTGCCAGCAGCCTCCGGACAGTTCCCTATGGCTACACCTTC; CDR3aa: CASSLRTVPYGYTF; d_gene: .; v_gene: TRBV5-4; j_gene: TRBJ1-2; len: 14; abundance: .
CDR3nt: TGTGCCAGTAGTATAGCTACGGGGACTAACTATGGCTACACCTTC; CDR3aa: CASSIATGTNYGYTF; d_gene: .; v_gene: TRBV19; j_gene: TRBJ1-2; len: 15; abundance: .
CDR3nt: TGTGCCAGCAGCTTGGGACCGGGGGGCACAGATACGCAGTATTTT; CDR3aa: CASSLGPGGTDTQYF; d_gene: .; v_gene: TRBV5-4; j_gene: TRBJ2-3; len: 15; abundance: .
CDR3nt: TGCGCCAGCAGCTTTCCTCCGGGTAGCGGGAGTGGGTCCTACAATGAGCAGTTCTTC; CDR3aa: CASSFPPGSGSGSYNEQFF; d_gene: TRBD2; v_gene: TRBV5-1; j_gene: TRBJ2-1; len: 19; abundance: .
CDR3nt: TGTTCCAGCAGCCGCGGACAGGGCGAGGGCGAGCAGTACTTC; CDR3aa: CSSSRGQGEGEQYF; d_gene: TRBD1; v_gene: TRBV7-9; j_gene: TRBJ2-7; len: 14; abundance: .
CDR3nt: TGTGCCAGTAGTATTGGGACAGTGAGAAATGAGCAGTTCTTC; CDR3aa: CASSIGTVRNEQFF; d_gene: TRBD1; v_gene: TRBV19; j_gene: TRBJ2-1; len: 14; abundance: .
CDR3nt: TGCGCCAGCAGTGAGAGCCTAACGAGCTCCTACAATGAGCAGTTCTTC; CDR3aa: CASSESLTSSYNEQFF; d_gene: .; v_gene: TRBV10-1; j_gene: TRBJ2-1; len: 16; abundance: .
CDR3nt: TGTGCCAGCAGTCAGAACACCGGGGAGCTGTTTTTT; CDR3aa: CASSQNTGELFF; d_gene: .; v_gene: TRBV6-1; j_gene: TRBJ2-2; len: 12; abundance: .
CDR3nt: TGTGCCAGCAGCACGCTGTCGGGAGCCTACAATGAGCAGTTCTTC; CDR3aa: CASSTLSGAYNEQFF; d_gene: .; v_gene: TRBV7-3; j_gene: TRBJ2-1; len: 15; abundance: .
CDR3nt: TGTGCCAGCAGTGAAGGGACAGGGGTCGGCTACGAGCAGTACTTC; CDR3aa: CASSEGTGVGYEQYF; d_gene: TRBD1; v_gene: TRBV6-1; j_gene: TRBJ2-7; len: 15; abundance: once
CDR3nt: TGTGCCAGCCTCCCGGGCACTAGCGGGAGATTGGTCTACGAGCAGTACTTC; CDR3aa: CASLPGTSGRLVYEQYF; d_gene: TRBD2; v_gene: TRBV28; j_gene: TRBJ2-7; len: 17; abundance: .
CDR3nt: TGTGCCAGCAGTGACAGTCTAACGGGTGGCTACACCTTC; CDR3aa: CASSDSLTGGYTF; d_gene: .; v_gene: TRBV28; j_gene: TRBJ1-2; len: 13; abundance: few
CDR3nt: TGTGCCAGCAGCATCCTTCCTACAGATACGCAGTATTTT; CDR3aa: CASSILPTDTQYF; d_gene: .; v_gene: TRBV7-2; j_gene: TRBJ2-3; len: 13; abundance: .
CDR3nt: TGTGCCAGCTCCCACAGGGGGGACAATCAGCCCCAGCATTTT; CDR3aa: CASSHRGDNQPQHF; d_gene: TRBD1; v_gene: TRBV27; j_gene: TRBJ1-5; len: 14; abundance: .
CDR3nt: TGTGCCAGCAGCTTAATTCAGGGGGCGCATAACACTGAAGCTTTCTTT; CDR3aa: CASSLIQGAHNTEAFF; d_gene: TRBD1; v_gene: TRBV11-2; j_gene: TRBJ1-1; len: 16; abundance: .
CDR3nt: TGTGCCAGCAGTTACGACAGAGCGAACACTGAAGCTTTCTTT; CDR3aa: CASSYDRANTEAFF; d_gene: .; v_gene: TRBV6-5; j_gene: TRBJ1-1; len: 14; abundance: .
CDR3nt: TGTGCCAGCACCCCGGGCGGGGAGCTGTTTTTT; CDR3aa: CASTPGGELFF; d_gene: .; v_gene: TRBV7-9; j_gene: TRBJ2-2; len: 11; abundance: .
CDR3nt: TGCGCCAGCAAGCCGGACAGGGGCATATCCGAGCAGTACTTC; CDR3aa: CASKPDRGISEQYF; d_gene: TRBD1; v_gene: TRBV5-1; j_gene: TRBJ2-7; len: 14; abundance: .
CDR3nt: TGTGCCAGCGGGCGGGACTACTCTGGAAACACCATATATTTT; CDR3aa: CASGRDYSGNTIYF; d_gene: .; v_gene: TRBV7-2; j_gene: TRBJ1-3; len: 14; abundance: .
CDR3nt: TGTGCCAGTAGTTCGGGACAGCAAGAGACCCAGTACTTC; CDR3aa: CASSSGQQETQYF; d_gene: TRBD1; v_gene: TRBV19; j_gene: TRBJ2-5; len: 13; abundance: .
CDR3nt: TGTGCCAGCAGCTTAGGACTAGCGGGAGTAGAGACCCAGTACTTC; CDR3aa: CASSLGLAGVETQYF; d_gene: TRBD2; v_gene: TRBV7-9; j_gene: TRBJ2-5; len: 15; abundance: .
CDR3nt: TGTGCCAGCAGTTTATTTGTGACAGGGAGGGAGACCCAGTACTTC; CDR3aa: CASSLFVTGRETQYF; d_gene: .; v_gene: TRBV28; j_gene: TRBJ2-5; len: 15; abundance: .
CDR3nt: TGTGCCAGCAGTCCCCAAACCTACGAGCAGTACTTC; CDR3aa: CASSPQTYEQYF; d_gene: .; v_gene: TRBV28; j_gene: TRBJ2-7; len: 12; abundance: once
CDR3nt: TGTGCCAGCAGTGAAGTAGACAGGGGGCAATATGGCTACACCTTC; CDR3aa: CASSEVDRGQYGYTF; d_gene: TRBD1; v_gene: TRBV6-1; j_gene: TRBJ1-2; len: 15; abundance: .
CDR3nt: TGTGCCAGTAGCCTAGCGGGGACCTCCTACGAGCAGTACTTC; CDR3aa: CASSLAGTSYEQYF; d_gene: TRBD2; v_gene: TRBV19; j_gene: TRBJ2-7; len: 14; abundance: .
CDR3nt: TGTGCCAGCAGCGTAGTCGAAATTCGGGAGACTGCCCGCTCCTACAATGAGCAGTTCTTC; CDR3aa: CASSVVEIRETARSYNEQFF; d_gene: .; v_gene: TRBV9; j_gene: TRBJ2-1; len: 20; abundance: .
CDR3nt: TGTGCCAGCAGTTTAGAGGCTAGCGGCCTGAACACCGGGGAGCTGTTTTTT; CDR3aa: CASSLEASGLNTGELFF; d_gene: TRBD2; v_gene: TRBV28; j_gene: TRBJ2-2; len: 17; abundance: .
CDR3nt: TGTGCCAGCAGTGTGGCAGGGGGTACTAATGAAAAACTGTTTTTT; CDR3aa: CASSVAGGTNEKLFF; d_gene: TRBD1; v_gene: TRBV25-1; j_gene: TRBJ1-4; len: 15; abundance: .